This is a list of T cell receptor beta chains from one sample in a study of blood T cell repertoires in COVID-19. Clones were sequenced by immunoSEQ multiplex PCR, and TCRdb holds only the in-frame ones, with some missing. The sample lists approximately 300,000 clones, 88% occurring once. Sequences were obtained from peripheral blood. These receptors were collected from a woman aged 45-60 years with active or convalescent COVID-19. Each CDR3 is given with its conserved first and last residue. D genes are given only for firm matches. Size values are once, few and many counts, or a class for expanded clones, and some rows have none.

CDR3 protein | CDR3 DNA | J gene | clone size | V gene | D gene
CASSLSGGTPYEQYF | TGTGCCAGCAGTTTATCGGGAGGGACACCCTACGAGCAGTACTTC | TRBJ2-7 | - | TRBV27 | -
CASSGQGNYGYTF | TGTGCCAGCAGTGGCCAGGGTAACTATGGCTACACCTTC | TRBJ1-2 | - | TRBV25-1 | -
CASSAGTVTGDTQYF | TGCGCCAGCAGCGCCGGGACAGTCACTGGAGATACGCAGTATTTT | TRBJ2-3 | - | TRBV5-1 | TRBD1
CASSVNRDRANQPQHF | TGTGCCAGCAGTGTGAACCGGGACAGGGCCAATCAGCCCCAGCATTTT | TRBJ1-5 | - | TRBV6-1 | TRBD1
CASSVEGSSGNTIYF | TGTGCCAGCAGCGTCGAGGGCAGTTCAGGAAACACCATATATTTT | TRBJ1-3 | - | TRBV9 | -
CASKYRDDAYEQYF | TGCGCCAGCAAGTACAGGGACGACGCCTACGAGCAGTACTTC | TRBJ2-7 | - | TRBV5-1 | -
CASSHGLSGANVLTF | TGTGCCAGCAGCCATGGGCTAAGTGGGGCCAACGTCCTGACTTTC | TRBJ2-6 | - | TRBV4-2 | -
CASSLGAGYEQYF | TGTGCCAGCAGTTTAGGGGCTGGCTACGAGCAGTACTTC | TRBJ2-7 | once | TRBV12-3/TRBV12-4 | -
CASSLPGTGSEAFF | TGCGCCAGCAGCTTGCCCGGGACAGGTTCTGAAGCTTTCTTT | TRBJ1-1 | - | TRBV5-1 | TRBD1
CASSYSTGGDYEQYF | TGTGCCAGCAGTTACTCAACAGGGGGAGACTACGAGCAGTACTTC | TRBJ2-7 | - | TRBV6-5 | TRBD1
CASSVGGSGGTDTQYF | TGTGCCAGCAGCGTAGGAGGTAGCGGGGGCACAGATACGCAGTATTTT | TRBJ2-3 | - | TRBV9 | TRBD2
CASSHGTGTLYEQYF | TGTGCCAGCAGCCACGGGACAGGAACACTGTACGAGCAGTACTTC | TRBJ2-7 | - | TRBV6-2/TRBV6-3 | TRBD1
CASSLSGRNTGELFF | TGTGCCAGCAGCTTGAGCGGTAGAAACACCGGGGAGCTGTTTTTT | TRBJ2-2 | - | TRBV7-2 | -
CATSDPGTGDTEAFF | TGTGCCACCAGTGACCCCGGGACAGGTGATACTGAAGCTTTCTTT | TRBJ1-1 | once | TRBV24-1 | TRBD1
CASSQDYRGYTF | TGCGCCAGCAGCCAAGATTACAGAGGCTACACCTTC | TRBJ1-2 | - | TRBV4-1 | -
CASSSRQGITEAFF | TGTGCCAGCAGCTCTAGACAGGGCATCACTGAAGCTTTCTTT | TRBJ1-1 | - | TRBV7-2 | TRBD1
CASSQGGTGTGVKQFF | TGTGCCAGCAGCCAAGGGGGTACCGGGACAGGGGTTAAGCAGTTCTTC | TRBJ2-1 | - | TRBV4-2 | TRBD1
CASSSGQGGEKLFF | TGTGCCAGCAGTTCAGGACAGGGGGGTGAAAAACTGTTTTTT | TRBJ1-4 | - | TRBV28 | TRBD1
CSASHLRATSYNEQFF | TGCAGTGCTAGTCACCTCAGGGCAACCTCCTACAATGAGCAGTTCTTC | TRBJ2-1 | - | TRBV20-1 | -
CASSLASGVTNEKLFF | TGTGCCAGCAGCTTAGCCTCAGGGGTGACTAATGAAAAACTGTTTTTT | TRBJ1-4 | - | TRBV11-2 | -
CASSSGGRSNEKLFF | TGTGCCAGCAGCTCGGGGGGCAGGTCTAATGAAAAACTGTTTTTT | TRBJ1-4 | - | TRBV7-2 | -
CASRTDRTSNQPQHF | TGTGCCAGCAGAACCGACAGGACCAGCAATCAGCCCCAGCATTTT | TRBJ1-5 | - | TRBV2 | -
CAVGRELNTEAFF | TGTGCCGTAGGAAGGGAGTTGAACACTGAAGCTTTCTTT | TRBJ1-1 | - | TRBV10-3 | -
CASSQGTSGSREQFF | TGTGCCAGCAGCCAGGGGACTAGCGGGAGTCGAGAGCAGTTCTTC | TRBJ2-1 | - | TRBV4-2 | TRBD2
CASRPGNTEAFF | TGTGCCAGCAGGCCAGGGAACACTGAAGCTTTCTTT | TRBJ1-1 | once | TRBV4-2 | -
CASSLGQGESYEQYF | TGTGCCAGCAGTCTCGGACAGGGTGAATCCTACGAGCAGTACTTC | TRBJ2-7 | - | TRBV11-3 | TRBD1
CASSSGHSSNQPQHF | TGTGCCAGCAGTTCTGGACACAGTAGCAATCAGCCCCAGCATTTT | TRBJ1-5 | - | TRBV7-2 | -
CASSPDRGSSNSPLHF | TGTGCTAGCAGCCCAGACAGGGGCTCATCTAATTCACCCCTCCACTTT | TRBJ1-6 | - | TRBV7-7 | TRBD1
CASSQVLGVYQPQHF | TGCGCCAGCAGCCAAGTTTTAGGGGTGTATCAGCCCCAGCATTTT | TRBJ1-5 | - | TRBV4-3 | -
CASSVQAGGITEQFF | TGTGCCAGTAGTGTCCAGGCGGGAGGGATAACTGAGCAGTTCTTC | TRBJ2-1 | once | TRBV19 | TRBD2
CASSTRQGANYGYTF | TGTGCCAGTAGTACGCGACAGGGGGCGAACTATGGCTACACCTTC | TRBJ1-2 | - | TRBV19 | TRBD1
CAISVGGLGKNEQFF | TGTGCCATCAGCGTGGGGGGACTAGGGAAAAATGAGCAGTTCTTC | TRBJ2-1 | - | TRBV10-3 | TRBD2
CASSRSRGRTEAFF | TGTGCCAGCAGTAGGAGCAGGGGGAGGACTGAAGCTTTCTTT | TRBJ1-1 | - | TRBV9 | TRBD1
CASSTFSSGAVSYNEQFF | TGTGCCAGCAGCACGTTTTCTTCGGGTGCAGTCTCCTACAATGAGCAGTTCTTC | TRBJ2-1 | - | TRBV21-1 | -
CASSPWGVGTSGNTIYF | TGTGCCAGCAGTCCCTGGGGGGTGGGAACCTCTGGAAACACCATATATTTT | TRBJ1-3 | - | TRBV6-6 | -
CATSRGVSGNTIYF | TGTGCCACCAGCAGAGGCGTCTCTGGAAACACCATATATTTT | TRBJ1-3 | few | TRBV15 | -
CATSDVGLAGGEQFF | TGTGCCACCAGTGATGTGGGACTAGCGGGAGGTGAGCAGTTCTTC | TRBJ2-1 | few | TRBV24-1 | TRBD2
CASSRGLAGGPGNEQFF | TGTGCCAGCAGCCGGGGACTAGCGGGGGGGCCGGGCAATGAGCAGTTCTTC | TRBJ2-1 | - | TRBV4-2 | TRBD2
CSASKGGGSGYTF | TGCAGTGCTAGTAAGGGGGGGGGCTCTGGCTACACCTTC | TRBJ1-2 | - | TRBV20-1 | -
CASSQDRGLYNEQFF | TGCGCCAGCAGCCAGGACCGGGGACTATACAATGAGCAGTTCTTC | TRBJ2-1 | - | TRBV4-3 | TRBD2